The clone carrying this T cell receptor beta chain was seen a few times. The sample originates from a study of T cell changes during pregnancy in multiple sclerosis. TCRdb's table, derived via immunoSEQ multiplex PCR, lists solely in-frame clones and lacks some. The sample includes about 40,000 clones, about 88% of them seen just once. V was pared by 6 bases and J by 1 base, with 7 bases of the junction left unmatched. CDR1 is MNHNS, CDR2 SASEGT, per germline. The CDR3 sequence is 15 residues long. This clonotype was obtained from a female donor with multiple sclerosis, enrolled in a pregnancy study. Source: CD8+ T cells from peripheral blood mononuclear cells, taken in the first trimester of pregnancy. The chain is built from TRBV6-1 and TRBJ2-5; 8 positions match TRBD2. The chain's CDR3 is CASSASAGGQETQYF. The CDR3 DNA is TGTGCCAGCAGCGCATCGGCGGGGGGCCAAGAGACCCAGTACTTC.